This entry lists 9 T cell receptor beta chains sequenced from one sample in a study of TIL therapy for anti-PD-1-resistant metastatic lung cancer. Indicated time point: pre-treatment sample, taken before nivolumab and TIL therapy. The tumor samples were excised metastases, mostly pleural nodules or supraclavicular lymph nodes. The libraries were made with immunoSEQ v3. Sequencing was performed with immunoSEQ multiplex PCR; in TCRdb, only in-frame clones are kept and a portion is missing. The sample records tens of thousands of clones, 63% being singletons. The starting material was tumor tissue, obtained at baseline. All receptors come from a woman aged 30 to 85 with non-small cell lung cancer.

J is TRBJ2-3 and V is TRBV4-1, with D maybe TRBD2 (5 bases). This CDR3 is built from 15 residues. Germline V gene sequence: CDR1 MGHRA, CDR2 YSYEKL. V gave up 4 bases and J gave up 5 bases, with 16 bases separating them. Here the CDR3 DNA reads TGCGCCAGCAGCCGCTGGACGGACTCCGGAGATACGCAGTATTTT. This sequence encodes CASSRWTDSGDTQYF.

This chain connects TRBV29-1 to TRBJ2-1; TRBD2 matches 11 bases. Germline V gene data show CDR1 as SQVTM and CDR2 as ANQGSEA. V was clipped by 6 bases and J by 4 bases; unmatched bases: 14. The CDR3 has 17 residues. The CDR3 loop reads CSVHPGTSGFNYNEQFF. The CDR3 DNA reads TGCAGCGTCCACCCCGGGACTAGCGGCTTTAATTACAATGAGCAGTTCTTC.

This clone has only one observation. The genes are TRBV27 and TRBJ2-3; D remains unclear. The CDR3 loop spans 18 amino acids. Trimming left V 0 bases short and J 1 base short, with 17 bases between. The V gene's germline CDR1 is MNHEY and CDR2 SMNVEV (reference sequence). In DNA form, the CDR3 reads TGTGCCAGCAGTTTATCGCCCGGCCAGTGGACCTGCACAGATACGCAGTATTTT. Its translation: CASSLSPGQWTCTDTQYF.

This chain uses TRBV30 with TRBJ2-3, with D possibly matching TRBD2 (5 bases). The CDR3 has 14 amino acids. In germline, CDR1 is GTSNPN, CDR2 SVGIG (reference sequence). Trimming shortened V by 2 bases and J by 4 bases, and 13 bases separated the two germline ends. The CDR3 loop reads CAWSKPGLADTQYF. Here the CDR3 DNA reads TGTGCCTGGAGTAAGCCGGGATTAGCAGATACGCAGTATTTT.

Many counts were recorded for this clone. This CDR3 is CAWGSTGKNTEAFF. As DNA, the CDR3 is TGTGCCTGGGGTTCGACAGGGAAAAACACTGAAGCTTTCTTT. V is TRBV30 and J is TRBJ1-1; 7 bases match TRBD1. J was trimmed by 2 bases and V by 5 bases; bases with no gene match: 8. The CDR3 spans 14 residues. The germline CDR1 and CDR2 sequences are GTSNPN and SVGIG (reference sequence). The full variable domain, rest sourced from reference TRBV30 and TRBJ1-1, is SQTIHQWPATLVQPVGSPLSLECTVEGTSNPNLYWYRQAAGRGLQLLFYSVGIGQISSEVPQNLSASRPQDRQFILSSKKLLLSDSGFYLCAWGSTGKNTEAFFGQGTRLTVV.

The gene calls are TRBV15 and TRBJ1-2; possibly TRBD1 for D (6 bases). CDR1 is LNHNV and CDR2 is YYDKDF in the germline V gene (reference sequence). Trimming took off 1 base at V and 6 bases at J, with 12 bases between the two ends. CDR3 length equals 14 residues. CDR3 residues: CATSRVGGLDGYTF. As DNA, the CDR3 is TGTGCCACCAGCAGAGTCGGGGGCCTGGATGGCTACACCTTC.

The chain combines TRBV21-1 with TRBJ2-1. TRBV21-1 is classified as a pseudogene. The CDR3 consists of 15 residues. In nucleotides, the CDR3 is TGTGCCAGCAGAGCTGTGACGTTTTGGGGAAATGAGCAGTTCTTC. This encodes CASRAVTFWGNEQFF.

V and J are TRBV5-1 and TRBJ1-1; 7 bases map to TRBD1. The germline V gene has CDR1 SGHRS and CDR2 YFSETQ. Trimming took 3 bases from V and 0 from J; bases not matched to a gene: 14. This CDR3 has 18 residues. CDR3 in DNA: TGCGCCAGCAGCTCCATCCTGCTGCAGGGGGGTATGAACACTGAAGCTTTCTTT. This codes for CASSSILLQGGMNTEAFF. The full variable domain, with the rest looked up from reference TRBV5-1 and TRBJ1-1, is KAGVTQTPRYLIKTRGQQVTLSCSPISGHRSVSWYQQTPGQGLQFLFEYFSETQRNKGNFPGRFSGRQFSNSRSEMNVSTLELGDSALYLCASSSILLQGGMNTEAFFGQGTRLTVV.

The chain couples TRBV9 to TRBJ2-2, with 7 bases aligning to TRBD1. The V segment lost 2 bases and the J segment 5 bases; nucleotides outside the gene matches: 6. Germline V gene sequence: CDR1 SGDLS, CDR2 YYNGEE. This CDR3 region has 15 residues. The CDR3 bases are TGTGCCAGCAGCGTCCAGGTACAGGGGACCGGGGAGCTGTTTTTT. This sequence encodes CASSVQVQGTGELFF. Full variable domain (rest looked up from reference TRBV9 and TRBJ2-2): DSGVTQTPKHLITATGQRVTLRCSPRSGDLSVYWYQQSLDQGLQFLIQYYNGEERAKGNILERFSAQQFPDLHSELNLSSLELGDSALYFCASSVQVQGTGELFFGEGSRLTVL.